The 21 T cell receptor beta chains given below trace back to one sample, sequenced in a study of post-analysis software for immune sequencing data (dated by TCRdb to the mid-2010s). What the research found in general, with its limitations: Significantly higher frequencies in patients than in controls were found for five or six TRBV segments, including TRBV5-6, TRBV5-1 and TRBV20-1.

The library relied on PCR. TCRdb lists the instrument as Illumina HiSeq 2500. To reduce PCR and sequencing biases, unique molecular identifiers were incorporated into the TCR beta cDNA libraries. TCRdb reran the public reads through fastp at Q25 and MiXCR, keeping productive beta chains. When rows share a CDR3 protein, they turn into one entry using the most common DNA and genes. The sample table holds about 540,000 distinct CDR3 sequences, of which 34% were seen once. The ten largest clones take up about 5.6% of the sample. Their antigen targets remain unknown. Specimen: blood. These receptors were collected from a girl under 18 with multiple sclerosis.

The chain combines TRBV5-1 with TRBJ2-7; 9 positions agree with TRBD2. CDR3 size: 15 residues. The ends lost 4 bases at V and 7 bases at J; junction bases unmatched: 12. Germline-derived CDR1 and CDR2 are SGHRS and YFSETQ. The CDR3 here is CASSERGADYNEQYF. The CDR3 DNA follows: TGCGCCAGCAGCGAGCGGGGGGCCGACTACAATGAGCAGTACTTC.

This clonotype was observed many times. This chain uses TRBV7-9 with TRBJ2-7, with D unresolved. In germline, CDR1 is SEHNR, CDR2 FQNEAQ (reference sequence). The CDR3 extends over 14 amino acids. V was shortened by 2 bases and J by 3 bases, with 11 bases between the two germline ends. In DNA, the CDR3 is TGTGCCAGCAGCTTATTAACGTCTAACTACGAGCAGTACTTC. Translation gives CASSLLTSNYEQYF.

This sequence joins TRBV4-2 and TRBJ1-1; D ambiguous. Germline lookup yields CDR1 LGHNA and CDR2 YNFKEQ. V was shortened by 1 base and J by 7 bases, with 10 bases between the two germline ends. The CDR3 totals 13 residues. The CDR3 sequence: CASSQVGGIEAFF. DNA for the CDR3: TGTGCCAGCAGCCAAGTAGGTGGGATTGAAGCTTTCTTT.

This chain joins TRBV20-1 and TRBJ1-1, with D perhaps matching TRBD1 (6 bases). The CDR3 spans 14 residues. The V and J ends lost 5 bases and 0 bases respectively, with 13 bases between them. The germline CDR1 and CDR2 sequences are DFQATT and SNEGSKA (reference sequence). In DNA, the CDR3 is TGCAGTGCTGGGGGGAGGGGGGTGAACACTGAAGCTTTCTTT. Its protein product is CSAGGRGVNTEAFF.

This clonotype has just a few counts. The chain recombines TRBV20-1 with TRBJ1-5; no firm D call. CDR1 DFQATT and CDR2 SNEGSKA come from the germline V gene (reference sequence). The CDR3 extends over 14 amino acids. The V end lost 1 base, the J end lost 5 bases, and 12 bases lay between the germline ends. CDR3 sequence (DNA): TGCAGTGCTAGAGCGCAGGCCTGGGATCAGCCCCAGCATTTT. Its translation is CSARAQAWDQPQHF.

This sequence joins TRBV7-3 and TRBJ2-5, with 10 nucleotides matching TRBD2. The DNA end lines up better with TRBJ2-7; the J call may be wrong. Germline V gives CDR1 SGHTA, CDR2 FQGTGA. This CDR3 is 15 amino acids long. This chain's CDR3 is CASSPALAGLNEQYF. DNA for the CDR3: TGTGCCAGCAGCCCCGCACTAGCGGGGCTGAACGAGCAGTACTTC.

This clonotype was counted only a few times. This chain uses TRBV20-1 with TRBJ2-7; TRBD1 matches at 8 bases. J gave up 6 bases and V 3 bases, and 10 bases lay outside the gene matches. Germline values: CDR1 DFQATT, CDR2 SNEGSKA (reference sequence). The CDR3 is made up of 14 amino acids. This chain's CDR3 is CSARLGGQGSEQYF. CDR3 nucleotide sequence: TGCAGTGCTAGGCTTGGAGGACAGGGAAGCGAGCAGTACTTC.

This rearrangement joins TRBV2 to TRBJ2-6; no definite D call. Germline-derived CDR1 and CDR2 are SNHLY and FYNNEI. There are 18 residues in the CDR3. Trimming took off 5 bases at V and 1 base at J, with 18 bases between the two ends. CDR3 sequence reads: CASSTTYGELSGANVLTF. CDR3 bases: TGTGCCAGCAGTACCACTTATGGCGAGCTATCTGGGGCCAACGTCCTGACTTTC.

The V and J genes are TRBV7-2 and TRBJ2-5; the D is unclear. Matching the DNA end better, TRBJ2-1 makes the J call doubtful. This CDR3 is 12 amino acids long. Germline V gene data show CDR1 as SGHTA and CDR2 as FQGNSA. The CDR3: CASSFNQETQFF. DNA of the CDR3: TGTGCCAGCAGCTTTAATCAAGAGACCCAGTTCTTC.

The chain joins TRBV6-5 to TRBJ1-4; 7 positions agree with TRBD1. This CDR3 comprises 13 residues. The J segment lost 0 bases and the V segment lost 11 bases, leaving 3 bases of the junction unmatched. Germline V gives CDR1 MNHEY, CDR2 SVGAGI. The CDR3 here is CAGTVATNEKLFF. The CDR3 DNA reads as TGTGCCGGGACAGTTGCAACTAATGAAAAACTGTTTTTT.

V is TRBV6-6 and J is TRBJ1-2; no definite D call. This CDR3 contains 11 residues. V was clipped by 2 bases and J by 12 bases, with 10 bases between them. Germline loops: CDR1 MNHNY, CDR2 SVGAGI (reference sequence). CDR3 DNA sequence: TGTGCCAGCAGTTACGTTGAGGGAAACACCTTC. Translation gives CASSYVEGNTF.

The chain has TRBV12-3 or TRBV12-4 and TRBJ1-1; a weak D match, TRBD1 (6 bases). Trimming removed 6 bases at V and 3 bases at J, with 11 bases between. The CDR3 spans 13 residues. CDR3 coding DNA: TGTGCCAGCAGGAAAGGGGGGGACACTGAAGCTTTCTTT. It encodes CASRKGGDTEAFF.

Comment on this clonotype: No conserved phenylalanine or tryptophan is present at the end of the CDR3, so a read error is the likely explanation. The chain links TRBV4-1 to TRBJ1-1; D is unclear. Germline assignment: CDR1 MGHRA and CDR2 YSYEKL. The CDR3 loop spans 15 amino acids. V was cut by 1 base and J by 1 base, with 10 bases left in between. The CDR3 DNA reads as TGCGCCAGCAGCCAAGTTCGTCTGACGAACACTGAAGCTTTCTGT. As protein: CASSQVRLTNTEAFC.

CDR3 nucleotides: TGTGCCAGCAGTTTTGCAGTCTCCAGGGTCATTTTTAACTATGGCTACACCTTC. The encoded protein is CASSFAVSRVIFNYGYTF. The V and J genes are TRBV6-5 and TRBJ1-2; D is possibly TRBD1 (5 bases). V was clipped by 4 bases and J by 1 base, with 22 bases between them. This CDR3 has 18 amino acids. The germline CDR1 and CDR2 sequences are MNHEY and SVGAGI.

In its sample, this clonotype was seen a few times. V and J are TRBV6-6 and TRBJ2-7; D ambiguous. This CDR3 is 13 amino acids long. Germline CDR1 and CDR2: MNHNY and SVGAGI (reference sequence). The V and J ends lost 2 bases and 3 bases respectively, with 8 bases between them. For the CDR3, the DNA is TGTGCCAGCAGTTACCGGTCCGGCTACGAGCAGTACTTC. Protein: CASSYRSGYEQYF.

The V and J genes are TRBV4-1 and TRBJ1-6, with D perhaps matching TRBD1 (6 bases). CDR3 length equals 15 residues. V was trimmed by 1 base and J by 9 bases, leaving 13 bases between them. Germline lookup yields CDR1 MGHRA and CDR2 YSYEKL. DNA of the CDR3: TGCGCCAGCAGCCAAGCGCAGGGGAGTGGTTCACCCCTCCACTTT. Translation: CASSQAQGSGSPLHF.

This clonotype came up a few times. The chain joins TRBV19 to TRBJ2-5, with 8 positions matching TRBD1. This CDR3 region has 16 residues. The J segment lost 4 bases and the V segment lost 3 bases, leaving 10 bases of the junction unmatched. CDR1 is LNHDA and CDR2 is SQIVND in the germline V gene (reference sequence). The CDR3, as DNA: TGTGCCAGTAGTATGTATGCCGGACAGGGAGCAGAGACCCAGTACTTC. Translation: CASSMYAGQGAETQYF.

Here the CDR3 DNA reads TGTGCCAGCAGGGACACTCAGATCGGGAAGCAGTTCTTC. Translation: CASRDTQIGKQFF. The chain has TRBV25-1 and TRBJ2-1; D possibly uses TRBD1 or TRBD2 (5 bases each). Trimming took 6 bases from V and 11 from J, leaving 17 bases between them. The CDR3 sequence is 13 residues long. The V gene's germline CDR1 is MGHDK and CDR2 SYGVNS.

There are a few counts of this clonotype. The J gene is TRBJ1-2, the V gene TRBV15; 10 positions match TRBD1. The CDR3 totals 15 residues. J lost 2 bases, V lost 4 bases, and 4 bases had no gene match. Per germline, CDR1 LNHNV and CDR2 YYDKDF (reference sequence). CDR3 region: CATSTPGQGNYGYTF. Here the CDR3 DNA reads TGTGCCACCAGCACCCCGGGACAGGGGAACTATGGCTACACCTTC.

The chain recombines TRBV12-3 or TRBV12-4 with TRBJ2-5; no reliable D call. The CDR3 runs to 12 residues. The V gene lost 5 bases and the J gene lost 5 bases, with 9 bases spanning the gap. The CDR3 is CASSPPMETQYF. CDR3 nucleotide sequence: TGTGCCAGCAGTCCTCCGATGGAGACCCAGTACTTC.

This clonotype was detected only a few times. The rearrangement joins TRBV4-1 to TRBJ1-6; unclear D gene. CDR1 is MGHRA, CDR2 YSYEKL, per germline. V dropped 4 bases and J dropped 4 bases, with 14 bases sitting between them. There are 16 residues in the CDR3. CDR3 sequence (DNA): TGCGCCAGCAGCCCCTCCGGAGCGGTGTATAATTCACCCCTCCACTTT. It encodes CASSPSGAVYNSPLHF.